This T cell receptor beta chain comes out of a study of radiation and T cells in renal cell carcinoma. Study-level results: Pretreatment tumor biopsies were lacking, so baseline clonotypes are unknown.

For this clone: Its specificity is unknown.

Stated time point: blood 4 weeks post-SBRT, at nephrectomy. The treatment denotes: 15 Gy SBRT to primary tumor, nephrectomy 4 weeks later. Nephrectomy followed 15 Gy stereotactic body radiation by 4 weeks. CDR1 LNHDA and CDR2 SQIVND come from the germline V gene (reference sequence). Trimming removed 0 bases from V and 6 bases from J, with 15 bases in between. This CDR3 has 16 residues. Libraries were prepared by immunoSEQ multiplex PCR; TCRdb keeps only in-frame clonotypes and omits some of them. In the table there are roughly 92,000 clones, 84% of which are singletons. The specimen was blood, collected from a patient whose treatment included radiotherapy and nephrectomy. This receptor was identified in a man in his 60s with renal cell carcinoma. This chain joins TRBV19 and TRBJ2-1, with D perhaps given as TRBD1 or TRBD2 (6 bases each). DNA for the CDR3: TGTGCCAGTAGTATAGATCTCTCTGGAGGGGGCAATGAGCAGTTCTTC. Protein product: CASSIDLSGGGNEQFF.